The clone carrying this T cell receptor (beta chain) is a singleton in its sample. Only in-frame clones appear in the TCRdb table, and some are missing; sequencing was by immunoSEQ multiplex PCR. The table records fewer than 250,000 clones, 65% to 85% of them present only once. The entry originates in a study of blood T cell repertoires in COVID-19. Across the whole study: Acute and convalescent COVID-19 specimens originated in the United States, Italy and Spain.

Participant ages covered roughly 18 to 89 years across 25 or so US areas. Clinical histories supplied by participants themselves formed the basis of cohort assignment. Donors in Cohort 3 counted as recovered after two negative PCRs, clearance, or symptom resolution. The sequenced material came from PBMCs or T cells enriched from blood (not recorded which). This sequence originates from a woman in her 40s who had recovered from COVID-19.

CDR3 in amino acids: CASSVDRVYDEQYV. The CDR3, as DNA: TGTGCCAGCAGTGTAGACAGGGTTTATGACGAGCAGTACGTC. The chain combines TRBV11-3 with TRBJ2-7, with 7 nucleotides matching TRBD1. CDR1 is SGHNT and CDR2 is YENEEA in the germline V gene. V dropped 6 bases and J dropped 5; count of bases not matched to a gene: 10. CDR3 size: 14 residues.